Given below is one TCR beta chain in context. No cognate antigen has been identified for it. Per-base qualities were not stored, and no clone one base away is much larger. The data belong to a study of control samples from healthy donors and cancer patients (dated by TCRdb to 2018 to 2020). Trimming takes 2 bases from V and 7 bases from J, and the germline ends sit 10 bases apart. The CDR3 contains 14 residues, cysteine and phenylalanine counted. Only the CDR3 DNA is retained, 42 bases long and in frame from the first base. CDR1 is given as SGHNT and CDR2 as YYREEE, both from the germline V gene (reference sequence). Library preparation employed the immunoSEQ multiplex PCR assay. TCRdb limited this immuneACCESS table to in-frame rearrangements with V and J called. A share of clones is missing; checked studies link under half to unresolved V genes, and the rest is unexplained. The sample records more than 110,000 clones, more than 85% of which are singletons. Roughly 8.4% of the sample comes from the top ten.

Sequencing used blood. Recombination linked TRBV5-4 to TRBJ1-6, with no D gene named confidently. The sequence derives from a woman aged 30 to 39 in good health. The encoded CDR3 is CASSFFGWNSPLHF. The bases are TGTGCCAGCAGCTTTTTTGGTTGGAATTCACCCCTCCACTTT.